This T cell receptor (beta chain) emerged from a study of T cells in Graves' hyperthyroidism and ophthalmopathy. The germline V gene encodes CDR1 LNHDA and CDR2 SQIVND (reference sequence). The CDR3 is 13 amino acids. Deletions cut 3 bases from V and 6 bases from J, with 8 bases between. Amplification yielded TCR beta CDR3 regions, with RNA transcripts as the source. TCR CDR3 underwent first-round RT-PCR with the HTBI primer set. TCRdb passed the multiplex PCR reads through MiXCR, listing each CDR3 protein once. The table lists some 250,000 distinct CDR3 sequences, more than 14% of them singletons. Uncontrolled infection, other autoimmune disease, pregnancy and lactation each barred patients from inclusion.

Material for sequencing was blood. The origin of this receptor is a woman aged 40-49 years with Graves' hyperthyroidism that later progressed to Graves' ophthalmopathy. This rearrangement joins TRBV19 to TRBJ1-4; D uncertain. The CDR3 coding sequence is TGTGCCAGTAGTATCCCCCGGGATGAAAAACTGTTTTTT. Its protein is CASSIPRDEKLFF.